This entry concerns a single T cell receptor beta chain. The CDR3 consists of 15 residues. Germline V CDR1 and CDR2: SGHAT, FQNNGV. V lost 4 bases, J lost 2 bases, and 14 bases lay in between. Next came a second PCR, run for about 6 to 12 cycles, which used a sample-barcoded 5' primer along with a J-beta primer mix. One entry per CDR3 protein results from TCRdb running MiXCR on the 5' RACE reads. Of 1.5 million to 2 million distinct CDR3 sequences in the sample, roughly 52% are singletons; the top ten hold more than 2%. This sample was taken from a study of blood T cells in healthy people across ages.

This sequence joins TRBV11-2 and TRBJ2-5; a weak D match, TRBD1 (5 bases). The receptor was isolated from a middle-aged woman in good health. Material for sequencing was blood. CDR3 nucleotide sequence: TGTGCCAGCAGCTCCCTCGGCGACAGACAAGAGACCCAGTACTTC. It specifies CASSSLGDRQETQYF.